The 4 T cell receptor beta chains presented below share a single source sample, sequenced in a study of response to subunit inactivated influenza vaccine. TCRdb independently ran MiXCR on the RT-PCR reads; one entry per CDR3 protein. The top ten clones hold 7.6% of a sample with hundreds of thousands of distinct CDR3 sequences, less than 15% of them seen once. Specimen: PBMCs from blood, collected 14 to 15 days before vaccination. The receptors originated from a man in his fifties who received an inactivated influenza vaccine.

This clonotype was recorded a few times. The chain employs TRBV28 and TRBJ2-1; 10 bases are a match to TRBD2. V lost 5 bases, J lost 4 bases, and 8 bases stayed unmatched. Germline V gene data show CDR1 as MDHEN and CDR2 as SYDVKM. The CDR3 spans 16 residues. The CDR3: CASSKLAGIKYNEQFF. CDR3 coding DNA: TGTGCCAGCAGTAAACTAGCGGGGATAAAATACAATGAGCAGTTCTTC.

This clonotype was seen more than once but under ten times. V is TRBV7-9 and J is TRBJ1-1; no reliable D call. This CDR3 has 14 amino acids. CDR1 SEHNR and CDR2 FQNEAQ come from the germline V gene (reference sequence). V was clipped by 4 bases and J by 11 bases, with 20 bases between them. The CDR3 is CASSYGRVVISAFF. DNA of the CDR3: TGTGCCAGCAGCTACGGACGGGTAGTTATATCGGCTTTCTTT.

The V call is TRBV5-1, the J call TRBJ1-1; 10 nucleotides match TRBD1. Per the germline V gene, CDR1 is SGHRS and CDR2 is YFSETQ. The length of the CDR3 is 17 residues. V lost 3 bases and J lost 1; bases outside the gene matches: 9. CDR3 protein: CASSWDTDRGGNTEAFF. The CDR3 DNA is TGCGCCAGCAGCTGGGATACGGACAGGGGGGGGAACACTGAAGCTTTCTTT.

As to this clonotype: Mismatch with germline at one junction end may stem from a read error. The chain is built from TRBV7-2 and TRBJ1-1; D may be TRBD1 (5 bases). The germline V gene encodes CDR1 SGHTA and CDR2 FQGNSA. The length of the CDR3 is 15 residues. Here the CDR3 DNA reads TGTGCCAGCAGCTTAGGCCAGGGACGGAACTCTGAAGCTTTCTTT. This sequence encodes CASSLGQGRNSEAFF.